A single sample gave rise to the 7 T cell receptor beta chains below, sequenced in a study of T cell responses to AZD1222 COVID-19 vaccine. Clones were sequenced by immunoSEQ multiplex PCR, and TCRdb holds only the in-frame ones, with some missing. The sample carries 150,000 to 200,000 clones, around 92% recorded once. The specimen comprised peripheral blood, sampled 28 days after the second AZD1222 dose. These receptors were obtained from an adult who received the AZD1222 COVID-19 vaccine.

The chain has TRBV30 and TRBJ1-5, with D possibly TRBD1 on 5 matching bases. CDR1 GTSNPN and CDR2 SVGIG come from the germline V gene (reference sequence). V lost 0 bases and J lost 2, with 8 bases in between. The length of the CDR3 is 14 residues. DNA of the CDR3: TGTGCCTGGAGTGTCGGGGACGGCAATCAGCCCCAGCATTTT. It translates to CAWSVGDGNQPQHF.

This clone has only one observation. The rearrangement joins TRBV7-2 to TRBJ1-4, with D unclear. This CDR3 contains 16 residues. With 6 bases removed from V and 5 bases from J, the gap between germline ends came to 19 bases. Looked up from germline, CDR1 is SGHTA and CDR2 is FQGNSA. In nucleotides, the CDR3 is TGTGCCAGCAGGCAGGACGGTCACACCTACAATGAAAAACTGTTTTTT. It is translated as CASRQDGHTYNEKLFF.

V and J are TRBV10-3 and TRBJ2-2; 13 bases align to TRBD2. CDR1 is ENHRY and CDR2 is SYGVKD in the germline V gene. The CDR3 consists of 14 residues. V lost 11 bases and J lost 6; bases outside the gene matches: 6. CDR3 DNA: TGTGCCCCTCGGACTAGCGGGGGAGCCGGGGAGCTGTTTTTT. Its protein is CAPRTSGGAGELFF.

This chain connects TRBV19 to TRBJ1-2; D may be TRBD1 (6 bases). The germline CDR1 and CDR2 sequences are LNHDA and SQIVND (reference sequence). V dropped 9 bases and J dropped 4 bases, with 15 bases sitting between them. This CDR3 is 13 amino acids long. DNA of the CDR3: TGTGCCAGCCACAGGGAAGGGGGCTATGGCTACACCTTC. This codes for CASHREGGYGYTF.

This chain joins TRBV6-5 and TRBJ2-6; TRBD1 matches at 9 bases. The trim removed 6 bases at V and 2 bases at J, leaving 2 bases unmatched. The CDR3 is made up of 15 amino acids. Germline V gives CDR1 MNHEY, CDR2 SVGAGI. The CDR3 region has the DNA TGTGCCAGCAGAACAGGGGGCGCTGGGGCCAACGTCCTGACTTTC. Protein: CASRTGGAGANVLTF.

The chain links TRBV14 to TRBJ1-4; possibly TRBD1 for D (5 bases). The CDR3 is made up of 16 amino acids. Trimming shortened V by 1 base and J by 3 bases, and 12 bases separated the two germline ends. Germline V gene lookup returns CDR1 SGHDN and CDR2 FVKESK. The CDR3 is CASSQAGGAANEKLFF. The DNA of the CDR3 is TGTGCCAGCAGCCAAGCTGGAGGGGCGGCTAATGAAAAACTGTTTTTT.

V and J are TRBV5-1 and TRBJ1-3; 10 nucleotides line up with TRBD1. V was clipped by 0 bases and J by 3 bases; unmatched bases: 3. CDR3 length: 16 amino acids. Germline lookup yields CDR1 SGHRS and CDR2 YFSETQ. CDR3 DNA sequence: TGCGCCAGCAGCTTGGAAGGGACAGGGGTTGGAAACACCATATATTTT. This codes for CASSLEGTGVGNTIYF. Full variable domain (missing parts from reference TRBV5-1 and TRBJ1-3): KAGVTQTPRYLIKTRGQQVTLSCSPISGHRSVSWYQQTPGQGLQFLFEYFSETQRNKGNFPGRFSGRQFSNSRSEMNVSTLELGDSALYLCASSLEGTGVGNTIYFGEGSWLTVV.